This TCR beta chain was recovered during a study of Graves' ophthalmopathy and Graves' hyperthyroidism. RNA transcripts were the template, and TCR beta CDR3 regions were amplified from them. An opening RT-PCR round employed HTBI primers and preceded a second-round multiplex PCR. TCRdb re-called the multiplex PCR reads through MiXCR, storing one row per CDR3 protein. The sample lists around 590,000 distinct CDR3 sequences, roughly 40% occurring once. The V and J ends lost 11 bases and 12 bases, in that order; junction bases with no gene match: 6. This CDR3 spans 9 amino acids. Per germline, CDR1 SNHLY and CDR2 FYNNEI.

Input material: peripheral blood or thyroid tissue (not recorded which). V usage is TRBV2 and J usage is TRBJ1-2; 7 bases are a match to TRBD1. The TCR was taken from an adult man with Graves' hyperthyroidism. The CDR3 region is CAGRQGNTF. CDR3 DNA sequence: TGTGCCGGAAGACAGGGCAACACCTTC.